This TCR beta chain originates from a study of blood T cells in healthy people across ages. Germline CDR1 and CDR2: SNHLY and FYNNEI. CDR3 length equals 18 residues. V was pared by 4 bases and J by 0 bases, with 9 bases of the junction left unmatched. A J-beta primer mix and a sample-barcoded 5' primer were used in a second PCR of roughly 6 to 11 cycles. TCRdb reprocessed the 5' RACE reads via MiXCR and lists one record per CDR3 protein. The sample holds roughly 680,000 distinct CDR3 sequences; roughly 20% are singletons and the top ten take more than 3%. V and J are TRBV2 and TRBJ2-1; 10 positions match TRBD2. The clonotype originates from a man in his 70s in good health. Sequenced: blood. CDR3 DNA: TGTGCCAGCAGTGTAGGACTAGCGGCCACCGGCTCCTACAATGAGCAGTTCTTC. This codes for CASSVGLAATGSYNEQFF.